This TCR beta chain was captured in a study of T cell repertoires in cytomegalovirus infection. Looking at the study overall: Shared public TCR beta signatures pointed to both CMV infection and a matching HLA type. Points from the study as a whole: Cumulative public TCR beta family frequency identified CMV carriers with the relevant HLA.

This CDR3 comprises 13 residues. V was cut by 11 bases and J by 6 bases, with 19 bases left in between. Germline loops: CDR1 MNHNS, CDR2 SASEGT. TCRdb ran MiXCR on the reads and lists one entry per CDR3 protein. This table has approximately 1,000,000 distinct CDR3 sequences, less than 35% appearing once. This clonotype was seen only a few times. Its antigen remains unknown. The TCR was taken from a human donor in good health (CMV status not recorded). Some clones in this sample may be carry-over from other donors' samples. Sequenced material: cultured CD8+ T cells from PBMCs, taken from culture after CMV antigen stimulation. V is TRBV6-1 and J is TRBJ1-2; D is possibly TRBD1 (6 bases). CDR3 DNA: TGTGCCTTAAACGGGGGGGCGGAGAATGGCTACACCTTC. Its translation: CALNGGAENGYTF.